These 17 T cell receptor beta chains were sequenced from one sample in a study of graft-versus-host responses after intestinal transplantation. Sequenced by immunoSEQ multiplex PCR; TCRdb stores in-frame clones only, minus some. This table holds 90,000 to 95,000 clones, 85% to 95% found once. Antigens for these TCRs are unknown. The specimen comprised unstimulated CD8+ T cells sorted from spleen or lymph node cells, sampled before intestinal transplant. All receptors derive from a human donor who received an intestinal transplant.

The chain is built from TRBV11-2 and TRBJ2-3; D is undetermined. There are 16 residues in the CDR3. Germline values: CDR1 SGHAT, CDR2 FQNNGV. Trimming left V 5 bases short and J 2 bases short, with 17 bases between. CDR3 residues: CASSALVAVNTDTQYF. The CDR3 DNA reads TGTGCCAGCAGCGCCCTCGTGGCGGTTAACACAGATACGCAGTATTTT.

The rearrangement links TRBV7-9 to TRBJ2-3; D may be TRBD2 (6 bases). Germline V lookup: CDR1 SEHNR, CDR2 FQNEAQ (reference sequence). V was pared by 8 bases and J by 4 bases, with 16 bases between. The CDR3 runs 14 residues. This CDR3 is CASETGVLADTQYF. DNA for the CDR3: TGTGCCAGCGAAACGGGAGTATTGGCAGATACGCAGTATTTT. Complete variable domain (other parts from reference TRBV7-9 and TRBJ2-3): DTGVSQNPRHKITKRGQNVTFRCDPISEHNRLYWYRQTLGQGPEFLTYFQNEAQLEKSRLLSDRFSAERPKGSFSTLEIQRTEQGDSAMYLCASETGVLADTQYFGPGTRLTVL.

V usage is TRBV11-1 and J usage is TRBJ1-1; 8 bases match TRBD1. V trimming: 5 bases; J trimming: 1 base; junction bases outside the gene matches: 3. Germline assignment: CDR1 SGHAT and CDR2 FQDESV (reference sequence). The CDR3 runs 14 residues. The CDR3 coding sequence is TGTGCCAGCAGCGACAGGGGTGAGAACACTGAAGCTTTCTTT. Residues: CASSDRGENTEAFF.

Comments on this clone: The sample has other DNA sequences that encode this CDR3 too. The chain links TRBV4-1 to TRBJ2-5; D is undetermined. The V gene lost 3 bases and the J gene lost 1 base, with 6 bases spanning the gap. The CDR3 length is 13 residues. The germline CDR1 and CDR2 sequences are MGHRA and YSYEKL. CDR3 in amino acids: CASSQGFQETQYF. For the CDR3, the DNA is TGCGCCAGCAGCCAGGGGTTCCAAGAGACCCAGTACTTC.

This chain links TRBV4-1 with TRBJ2-1; possibly TRBD2 for D (6 bases). The V gene's germline CDR1 is MGHRA and CDR2 YSYEKL. V was trimmed by 1 base and J by 6 bases, leaving 7 bases between them. CDR3 length: 13 amino acids. The CDR3 coding sequence is TGCGCCAGCAGCCAAGTGGGAGGCAATGAGCAGTTCTTC. Translated: CASSQVGGNEQFF.

Only one count was recorded for this clone. This chain links TRBV29-1 with TRBJ2-1, with D perhaps TRBD1 (6 bases). The CDR3 extends over 13 amino acids. The V and J ends lost 7 bases and 6 bases respectively, with 16 bases between them. Germline V gene lookup returns CDR1 SQVTM and CDR2 ANQGSEA. DNA of the CDR3: TGCAGCGCACGGACAGTTGTCGGCAATGAGCAGTTCTTC. It translates to CSARTVVGNEQFF.

This clone was recorded once. The J gene is TRBJ2-1, the V gene TRBV27; D is uncertain. This CDR3 comprises 16 residues. V lost 5 bases and J lost 0, with 14 bases in between. From germline, CDR1 is MNHEY and CDR2 SMNVEV (reference sequence). CDR3 sequence: CASSPRALSSYNEQFF. The CDR3 bases are TGTGCCAGCAGTCCACGGGCCTTAAGCTCCTACAATGAGCAGTTCTTC.

The chain recombines TRBV27 with TRBJ1-3; the D gene is possibly TRBD1 (5 bases). V lost 6 bases and J lost 4, with 16 bases in between. The CDR3 runs 15 residues. Germline CDR1 is MNHEY and CDR2 is SMNVEV (reference sequence). CDR3 sequence: CASSLEWGPGNTIYF. The CDR3 DNA sequence: TGTGCCAGCAGCTTGGAATGGGGACCGGGAAACACCATATATTTT.

The chain has TRBV6-4 and TRBJ2-2, with a possible D match to TRBD2 (6 bases). V was shortened by 5 bases and J by 5 bases, with 9 bases between the two germline ends. CDR1 and CDR2 (germline): MRHNA, SNTAGT. The CDR3 consists of 13 residues. In DNA, the CDR3 is TGTGCCAGCAGTCCCGGGACTACCGGGGAGCTGTTTTTT. This encodes CASSPGTTGELFF.

The sample holds one count of this clone. CDR3 region: CASRGQVRQPQHF. The CDR3 nucleotides read TGTGCCAGTCGAGGGCAGGTTAGGCAGCCCCAGCATTTT. The V gene is TRBV19, the J gene TRBJ1-5; D gene unclear. This CDR3 is 13 amino acids long. Trimming removed 8 bases from V and 7 bases from J, with 15 bases in between. Germline V lookup: CDR1 LNHDA, CDR2 SQIVND (reference sequence).

This rearrangement joins TRBV9 to TRBJ2-3; D not resolved. In germline, CDR1 is SGDLS, CDR2 YYNGEE. The V gene lost 0 bases and the J gene lost 6 bases, with 8 bases spanning the gap. The CDR3 totals 13 residues. This CDR3 is CASSVVSGDTQYF. Here the CDR3 DNA reads TGTGCCAGCAGCGTAGTATCCGGGGATACGCAGTATTTT.

V gene TRBV11-2 combines with J gene TRBJ1-3; D call uncertain. Germline CDR1 is SGHAT and CDR2 is FQNNGV. The CDR3 is made up of 12 amino acids. V lost 8 bases and J lost 0, with 5 bases in between. CDR3 nucleotides: TGTGCCAGCCTGAGCTCTGGAAACACCATATATTTT. Protein sequence: CASLSSGNTIYF.

The sample holds one count of this clone. This chain joins TRBV13 and TRBJ1-4; D possibly corresponds to TRBD1 (5 bases). Germline V gene lookup returns CDR1 PRHDT and CDR2 FYEKMQ (reference sequence). The CDR3 is 15 amino acids. Trimming pared 6 bases from V and 15 bases from J, leaving 26 bases between. The CDR3 nucleotides read TGTGCCAGCAGAGTTGGTCAGGCAGGGCCCAACCCCTTGTTTTTT. Its translation is CASRVGQAGPNPLFF.

This clone turned up a few times. The CDR3 DNA reads as TGTGCCATCAGTGAGTCTGGGACAGGGGGAGAGCAGTACTTC. This sequence encodes CAISESGTGGEQYF. The V and J genes are TRBV10-3 and TRBJ2-7, with 11 bases fitting TRBD1. The CDR3 length is 14 residues. Germline loops: CDR1 ENHRY, CDR2 SYGVKD. V lost 0 bases and J lost 7; bases outside the gene matches: 2.

The rearrangement uses TRBV15 and TRBJ2-2; 8 bases line up with TRBD2. The germline V gene encodes CDR1 LNHNV and CDR2 YYDKDF (reference sequence). This CDR3 region has 18 residues. The V segment lost 0 bases and the J segment 3 bases; nucleotides outside the gene matches: 9. The CDR3 DNA reads as TGTGCCACCAGCAGAGATTCCGACGGGAGGGCATACACCGGGGAGCTGTTTTTT. As protein: CATSRDSDGRAYTGELFF.

The genes are TRBV14 and TRBJ2-5, with 9 bases matching TRBD1. Germline V gene lookup returns CDR1 SGHDN and CDR2 FVKESK. V lost 4 bases, J lost 6 bases, and 6 bases stayed unmatched. CDR3 length: 14 amino acids. The CDR3 DNA reads TGTGCCAGCAGCCCTGGGACAGGGTTGAAGACCCAGTACTTC. The encoded protein is CASSPGTGLKTQYF.

This clone was seen a handful of times. The rearrangement joins TRBV6-5 to TRBJ2-6; the D gene is possibly TRBD2 (5 bases). Germline CDR1 MNHEY, CDR2 SVGAGI. V lost 2 bases and J lost 1, with 6 bases in between. The CDR3 spans 15 residues. Written as DNA, the CDR3 is TGTGCCAGCAGTTACGAGGGATCTGGGGCCAACGTCCTGACTTTC. Its translation is CASSYEGSGANVLTF.